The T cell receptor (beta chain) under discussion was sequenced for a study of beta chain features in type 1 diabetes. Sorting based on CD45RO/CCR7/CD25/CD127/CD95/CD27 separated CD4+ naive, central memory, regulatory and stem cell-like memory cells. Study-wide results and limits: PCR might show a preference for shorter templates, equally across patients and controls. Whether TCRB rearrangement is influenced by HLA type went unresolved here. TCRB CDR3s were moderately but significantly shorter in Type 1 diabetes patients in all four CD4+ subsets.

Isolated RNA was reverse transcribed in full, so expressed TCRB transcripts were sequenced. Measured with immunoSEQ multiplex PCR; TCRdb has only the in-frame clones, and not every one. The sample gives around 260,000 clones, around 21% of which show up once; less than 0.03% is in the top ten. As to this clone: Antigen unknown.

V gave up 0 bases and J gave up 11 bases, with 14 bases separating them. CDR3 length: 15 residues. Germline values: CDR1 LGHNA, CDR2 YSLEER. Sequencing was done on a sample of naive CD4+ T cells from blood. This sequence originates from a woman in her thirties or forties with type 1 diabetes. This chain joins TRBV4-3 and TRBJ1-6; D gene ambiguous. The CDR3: CASSQDGEGAAPLHF. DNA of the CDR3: TGCGCCAGCAGCCAAGATGGAGAGGGCGCAGCACCCCTCCACTTT.